The entry below gives a single TCR beta chain sequence along with its context. Produced via immunoSEQ multiplex PCR; TCRdb's table is partial and in-frame only. This repertoire shows almost 70,000 clones, 65% to 80% found once; its top ten account for about 2.1%. This entry is derived from a study of OX40 agonist ivuxolimab in advanced cancers. This TCR was recovered from an adult with an advanced solid tumor such as melanoma, head and neck, liver or kidney cancer. The sequencing here drew on CD4+ or CD8+ T cells sorted from blood, taken in a trial of the OX40 agonist ivuxolimab.

CDR3 sequence: CASSATSGRASTQYF. The DNA of the CDR3 is TGTGCCAGCAGCGCGACTAGCGGGAGGGCCTCTACGCAGTATTTT. The chain joins TRBV9 to TRBJ2-3; TRBD2 matches 14 bases. The junction had 5 bases not matched to a gene; V was cut back by 3 bases and J by 8 bases. The CDR3 sequence is 15 residues long. CDR1 SGDLS and CDR2 YYNGEE come from the germline V gene.